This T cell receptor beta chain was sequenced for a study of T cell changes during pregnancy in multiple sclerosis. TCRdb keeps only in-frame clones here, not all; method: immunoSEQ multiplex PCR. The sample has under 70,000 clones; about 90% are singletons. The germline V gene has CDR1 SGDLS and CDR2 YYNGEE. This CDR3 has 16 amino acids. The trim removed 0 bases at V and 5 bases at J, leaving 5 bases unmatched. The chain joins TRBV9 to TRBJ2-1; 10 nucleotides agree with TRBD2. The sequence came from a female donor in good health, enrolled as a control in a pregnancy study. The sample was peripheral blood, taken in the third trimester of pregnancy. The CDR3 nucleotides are TGTGCCAGCAGCGTAGTTCGGACTAGCGGCCACAATGAGCAGTTCTTC. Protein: CASSVVRTSGHNEQFF.